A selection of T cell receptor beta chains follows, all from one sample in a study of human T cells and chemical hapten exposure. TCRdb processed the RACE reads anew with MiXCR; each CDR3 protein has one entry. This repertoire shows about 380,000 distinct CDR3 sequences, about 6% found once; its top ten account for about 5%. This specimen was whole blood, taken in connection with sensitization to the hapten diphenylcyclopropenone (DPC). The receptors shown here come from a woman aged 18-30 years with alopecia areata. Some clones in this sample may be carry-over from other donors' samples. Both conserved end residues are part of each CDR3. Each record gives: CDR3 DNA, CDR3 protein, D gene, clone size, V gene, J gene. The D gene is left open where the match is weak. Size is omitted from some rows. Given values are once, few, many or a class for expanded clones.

cdr3_nt: TGTGCCAGCAGCTCAAGGGGGGTGCATGAGCAGTTCTTC
cdr3_aa: CASSSRGVHEQFF
d_call: .
clone_size: few
v_call: TRBV7-2
j_call: TRBJ2-1

cdr3_nt: TGTGCCAGCAGTGTGGGCGGGGGTGCTAGCACAGATACGCAGTATTTT
cdr3_aa: CASSVGGGASTDTQYF
d_call: TRBD2
clone_size: .
v_call: TRBV28
j_call: TRBJ2-3

cdr3_nt: TGTGCCAGCAGTGAAGTATCGGGGAGGACTGAAGCTTTCTTT
cdr3_aa: CASSEVSGRTEAFF
d_call: .
clone_size: .
v_call: TRBV2
j_call: TRBJ1-1

cdr3_nt: TGTGCCAGCAGTACTCTCGGCAGCTATCAGCCCCAGCATTTT
cdr3_aa: CASSTLGSYQPQHF
d_call: .
clone_size: few
v_call: TRBV6-5
j_call: TRBJ1-5

cdr3_nt: TGTGCCAGCAGTCCCAGAATTGCAGATACGCAGTATTTT
cdr3_aa: CASSPRIADTQYF
d_call: .
clone_size: few
v_call: TRBV7-9
j_call: TRBJ2-3

cdr3_nt: TGTGCCGCAGGACTAGCCCCAGATACGCAGTATTTT
cdr3_aa: CAAGLAPDTQYF
d_call: TRBD2
clone_size: few
v_call: TRBV27
j_call: TRBJ2-3

cdr3_nt: TGCAGCGTTCAGAACACTGAAGCTTTCTTT
cdr3_aa: CSVQNTEAFF
d_call: .
clone_size: many
v_call: TRBV29-1
j_call: TRBJ1-1

cdr3_nt: TGTGCCAGCGCCCTAGGGGGCTCAGGCACTGAAGCTTTCTTT
cdr3_aa: CASALGGSGTEAFF
d_call: TRBD1
clone_size: many
v_call: TRBV6-5
j_call: TRBJ1-1

cdr3_nt: TGTGCCAGCAGCCCGCAGGGAGGTGGTGAAAAACTGTTTTTT
cdr3_aa: CASSPQGGGEKLFF
d_call: .
clone_size: few
v_call: TRBV7-9
j_call: TRBJ1-4

cdr3_nt: TGTGCCAGCACCAACTGGGGGACCCGAGATACGCAGTATTTT
cdr3_aa: CASTNWGTRDTQYF
d_call: .
clone_size: .
v_call: TRBV12-3/TRBV12-4
j_call: TRBJ2-3

cdr3_nt: TGTGCCAGCAGTTTTGGGGGCCACGAGCAGTACTTC
cdr3_aa: CASSFGGHEQYF
d_call: .
clone_size: many
v_call: TRBV12-3/TRBV12-4
j_call: TRBJ2-7

cdr3_nt: TGTGCCAGTAGTATGGCCCCGCGACTAGATACGCAGTATTTT
cdr3_aa: CASSMAPRLDTQYF
d_call: .
clone_size: .
v_call: TRBV19
j_call: TRBJ2-3

cdr3_nt: TGTGCCAGCAGCGAAATCCTGGTCTCTAGGGCCGGGAGGACCGGGGAGCTGTTTTTT
cdr3_aa: CASSEILVSRAGRTGELFF
d_call: TRBD2
clone_size: many
v_call: TRBV7-6
j_call: TRBJ2-2

cdr3_nt: TGTGCCAGCAGCCAGGGATGGACGGAGGTCTTC
cdr3_aa: CASSQGWTEVF
d_call: .
clone_size: .
v_call: TRBV3-1
j_call: TRBJ2-4

cdr3_nt: TGTGCCAGCAGCCGGAATACAGGGGTCACTGAAGCTTTCTTT
cdr3_aa: CASSRNTGVTEAFF
d_call: TRBD1
clone_size: few
v_call: TRBV14
j_call: TRBJ1-1

cdr3_nt: TGCAGCGTTGAGCGGCAGGGGAGTGGCTACACCTTC
cdr3_aa: CSVERQGSGYTF
d_call: .
clone_size: few
v_call: TRBV29-1
j_call: TRBJ1-2

cdr3_nt: TGTGCCAGCAGCTTAGGGGGGGGTAGCGGAGATACGCAGTATTTT
cdr3_aa: CASSLGGGSGDTQYF
d_call: TRBD2
clone_size: .
v_call: TRBV7-6
j_call: TRBJ2-3

cdr3_nt: TGCGACCCGAATGAGCAGTTCTTC
cdr3_aa: CDPNEQFF
d_call: .
clone_size: many
v_call: TRBV6-2/TRBV6-3
j_call: TRBJ2-1

cdr3_nt: TGCGCCAGCAGCCAAGATCGACTAGCGGGCGCCCAAGAGACCCAGTACTTC
cdr3_aa: CASSQDRLAGAQETQYF
d_call: TRBD2
clone_size: .
v_call: TRBV4-3
j_call: TRBJ2-5

cdr3_nt: TGCAGCGTCGACCAGACAGGGCCCTCTGGGGCCAACGTCCTGACTTTC
cdr3_aa: CSVDQTGPSGANVLTF
d_call: TRBD1
clone_size: many
v_call: TRBV29-1
j_call: TRBJ2-6

cdr3_nt: TGTGCCAGCAGTGAAATGGCGGGGTTTGGAGCAGATACGCAGTATTTT
cdr3_aa: CASSEMAGFGADTQYF
d_call: .
clone_size: few
v_call: TRBV2
j_call: TRBJ2-3

cdr3_nt: TGCAGTGCTAACAGGGGGGCGATTCTAGCCAAAAACATTCAGTACTTC
cdr3_aa: CSANRGAILAKNIQYF
d_call: TRBD1
clone_size: few
v_call: TRBV20-1
j_call: TRBJ2-4

cdr3_nt: TGTGCCAGCGGAGACAGGGGGTACTCACCCCTCCACTTT
cdr3_aa: CASGDRGYSPLHF
d_call: TRBD1
clone_size: .
v_call: TRBV12-3/TRBV12-4
j_call: TRBJ1-6

cdr3_nt: TGTGCCAGCAGCCCCCCACAGGGATCTAATTCACCCCTCCACTTT
cdr3_aa: CASSPPQGSNSPLHF
d_call: .
clone_size: many
v_call: TRBV9
j_call: TRBJ1-6

cdr3_nt: TGTGCCAGCAGTTACTTGCGACAGGCTGATAATTCACCCCTCCACTTT
cdr3_aa: CASSYLRQADNSPLHF
d_call: .
clone_size: .
v_call: TRBV6-6
j_call: TRBJ1-6

cdr3_nt: TGTGCCAGCAGTTACTCGCGGGGGGCTTACACCGGGGAGCTGTTTTTT
cdr3_aa: CASSYSRGAYTGELFF
d_call: TRBD2
clone_size: .
v_call: TRBV6-2/TRBV6-3
j_call: TRBJ2-2

cdr3_nt: TGTGCCAGCAGCCAAGCTGGGGCAGCTAACTATGGCTACACCTTC
cdr3_aa: CASSQAGAANYGYTF
d_call: .
clone_size: few
v_call: TRBV3-1
j_call: TRBJ1-2

cdr3_nt: TGTGCCAGCAGCTTAGAGGGGGAGACCTACAATGAGCAGTTCTTC
cdr3_aa: CASSLEGETYNEQFF
d_call: .
clone_size: many
v_call: TRBV7-2
j_call: TRBJ2-1

cdr3_nt: TGTGCCAGCAGCTTCGGCAGGAGGACAGATACGCAGTATTTT
cdr3_aa: CASSFGRRTDTQYF
d_call: .
clone_size: once
v_call: TRBV5-6
j_call: TRBJ2-3

cdr3_nt: TGTGCCACCGTGAGCGGGGGTACCACCGGGGAGCTGTTTTTT
cdr3_aa: CATVSGGTTGELFF
d_call: TRBD2
clone_size: few
v_call: TRBV6-6
j_call: TRBJ2-2

cdr3_nt: TGTGCCAGCAGCCGAGACAGACTCTATGGCTACACCTTC
cdr3_aa: CASSRDRLYGYTF
d_call: .
clone_size: few
v_call: TRBV7-9
j_call: TRBJ1-2

cdr3_nt: TGTGCCAGTGTCTCTCAGGGAGGTGAAAAACTGTTTTTT
cdr3_aa: CASVSQGGEKLFF
d_call: .
clone_size: many
v_call: TRBV6-6
j_call: TRBJ1-4

cdr3_nt: TGTGCCAGCTCAGACGGGAACTATGGCTACACCTTC
cdr3_aa: CASSDGNYGYTF
d_call: .
clone_size: many
v_call: TRBV6-5
j_call: TRBJ1-2

cdr3_nt: TGTGCCAGCAGCTTAGGAAGTACCACAGATACGCAGTATTTT
cdr3_aa: CASSLGSTTDTQYF
d_call: .
clone_size: many
v_call: TRBV7-8
j_call: TRBJ2-3

cdr3_nt: TGTGCCATCTCCTGGAGGGAAAGCGATGAGCAGTTCTTC
cdr3_aa: CAISWRESDEQFF
d_call: .
clone_size: .
v_call: TRBV10-3
j_call: TRBJ2-1

cdr3_nt: TGTGCCAGCAGTTACTCGAGCTCAGGGGAACAGCCCCAGCATTTT
cdr3_aa: CASSYSSSGEQPQHF
d_call: .
clone_size: few
v_call: TRBV6-5
j_call: TRBJ1-5

cdr3_nt: TGTGCCAGCAGTCCCCCTCAGGGGCGCGAGGGCTACACCTTC
cdr3_aa: CASSPPQGREGYTF
d_call: .
clone_size: many
v_call: TRBV12-3/TRBV12-4
j_call: TRBJ1-2